These 11 T cell receptor beta chains were sequenced from one sample in a study of blood T cell repertoires in COVID-19. The table came from immunoSEQ multiplex PCR; TCRdb's copy has only in-frame clones and leaves some out. The data contain roughly 200,000 clones, over 80% of them singletons. Sequencing was carried out using peripheral blood. The receptors were sampled from an older woman with COVID-19, enrolled during active disease.

J is TRBJ1-2 and V is TRBV19; D possibly corresponds to TRBD1 (6 bases). Germline CDR1 and CDR2: LNHDA and SQIVND (reference sequence). V dropped 4 bases and J dropped 5 bases, with 14 bases sitting between them. This CDR3 region has 14 residues. The DNA of the CDR3 is TGTGCCAGTAGTACTTCCGGGACACTTTATGGCTACACCTTC. Its translation: CASSTSGTLYGYTF.

The chain carries TRBV30 and TRBJ1-6, with 10 bases lining up with TRBD1. This CDR3 contains 15 residues. The V segment lost 5 bases and the J segment 9 bases; nucleotides outside the gene matches: 10. Germline loops: CDR1 GTSNPN, CDR2 SVGIG (reference sequence). The CDR3 sequence is CAWVDGTGAVSPLHF. The CDR3 DNA follows: TGTGCCTGGGTCGATGGGACAGGGGCCGTTTCACCCCTCCACTTT.

This sequence joins TRBV3-1 (or the pseudogene TRBV3-2) and TRBJ2-2; unclear D gene. Germline CDR1 LGHDT, CDR2 YNNKEL (reference sequence). This CDR3 is 13 amino acids long. V lost 5 bases, J lost 6 bases, and 10 bases lay in between. CDR3 region: CASSFPRPGELFF. For the CDR3, the DNA is TGTGCCAGCAGCTTTCCTAGACCCGGGGAGCTGTTTTTT.

J is TRBJ2-1 and V is TRBV3-1 (or the pseudogene TRBV3-2), with 12 bases fitting TRBD2. The ends lost 4 bases at V and 5 bases at J; junction bases unmatched: 3. There are 15 residues in the CDR3. In germline, CDR1 is LGHDT, CDR2 YNNKEL (reference sequence). CDR3: CASSPWTSGDNEQFF. The CDR3 nucleotides read TGTGCCAGCAGCCCATGGACTAGCGGGGACAATGAGCAGTTCTTC.

This CDR3 is CASSMGTGNTDTQYF. The CDR3 DNA reads TGTGCCAGTAGTATGGGAACGGGGAACACAGATACGCAGTATTTT. The V call is TRBV19, the J call TRBJ2-3; a weak D match, TRBD2 (5 bases). Germline V gene sequence: CDR1 LNHDA, CDR2 SQIVND (reference sequence). CDR3 length: 15 amino acids. The V and J ends lost 3 bases and 2 bases respectively, with 12 bases between them. Drawing the rest from reference TRBV19 and TRBJ2-3, the complete variable domain is DGGITQSPKYLFRKEGQNVTLSCEQNLNHDAMYWYRQDPGQGLRLIYYSQIVNDFQKGDIAEGYSVSREKKESFPLTVTSAQKNPTAFYLCASSMGTGNTDTQYFGPGTRLTVL.

CDR3 in DNA: TGTGCCAGCAGCCCCGGGAGGGAGGACTCCTACGAGCAGTACTTC. It is translated as CASSPGREDSYEQYF. The rearrangement uses TRBV13 and TRBJ2-7; 8 nucleotides line up with TRBD2. This CDR3 spans 15 amino acids. Trimming took 5 bases from V and 0 from J; bases not matched to a gene: 6. Germline CDR1 PRHDT, CDR2 FYEKMQ (reference sequence).

J is TRBJ2-7 and V is TRBV7-2, with D perhaps TRBD1 (6 bases). The CDR3 totals 16 residues. From germline, CDR1 is SGHTA and CDR2 FQGNSA. Trimming pared 5 bases from V and 0 bases from J, leaving 17 bases between. CDR3 bases: TGTGCCAGCAGCAAACGCGGACAGCCGAGCTCCTACGAGCAGTACTTC. Amino acids: CASSKRGQPSSYEQYF. Based on the CDR3 plus reference TRBV7-2 and TRBJ2-7, the full variable domain is GAGVSQSPSNKVTEKGKDVELRCDPISGHTALYWYRQSLGQGLEFLIYFQGNSAPDKSGLPSDRFSAERTGGSVSTLTIQRTQQEDSAVYLCASSKRGQPSSYEQYFGPGTRLTVT.

The chain employs TRBV20-1 and TRBJ1-1, with D possibly TRBD1 on 5 matching bases. Germline lookup yields CDR1 DFQATT and CDR2 SNEGSKA (reference sequence). This CDR3 is 13 amino acids long. V was pared by 3 bases and J by 0 bases, with 8 bases between. The CDR3 region has the DNA TGCAGTGCTAGTGGACACCTGAACACTGAAGCTTTCTTT. This codes for CSASGHLNTEAFF.

This chain joins TRBV28 and TRBJ2-2, with D unresolved. Germline CDR1 is MDHEN and CDR2 is SYDVKM. CDR3 length: 13 residues. Between the trimmed V and J ends, which lost 7 bases and 0 bases, there was a span of 6 bases. The CDR3 coding sequence is TGTGCCAGCACCACTCCGAACACCGGGGAGCTGTTTTTT. This codes for CASTTPNTGELFF.

This rearrangement joins TRBV7-9 to TRBJ2-7; 10 bases match TRBD2. Per the germline V gene, CDR1 is SEHNR and CDR2 is FQNEAQ (reference sequence). The trim removed 8 bases at V and 4 bases at J, leaving 8 bases unmatched. The length of the CDR3 is 14 residues. The DNA of the CDR3 is TGTGCCAGCGGAACGACTAGCGGGTTATACGAGCAGTACTTC. Translating it yields CASGTTSGLYEQYF.

The chain carries TRBV6-5 and TRBJ2-5, with 9 bases that match TRBD2. This CDR3 contains 13 residues. The germline V gene has CDR1 MNHEY and CDR2 SVGAGI. J was trimmed by 3 bases and V by 8 bases; bases with no gene match: 4. The CDR3: CASWVAGEETQYF. The CDR3 DNA is TGTGCCAGCTGGGTAGCGGGAGAAGAGACCCAGTACTTC.